This TCR beta chain was found in a study of blood T cell repertoires in COVID-19. As for the study in general: The United States, Italy and Spain were the sources of the acute and convalescent COVID-19 samples. The analysed material was cDNA or gDNA that came from T cells, B-cell-depleted T cells, or PBMCs.

Profiling relied on immunoSEQ multiplex PCR, and the TCRdb table lists in-frame clones only, not all of them. The repertoire holds about 220,000 clones, with approximately 80% as singletons. This CDR3 region has 13 residues. V shed 3 bases, J shed 5 bases, and the junction held 3 bases outside the gene matches. Germline CDR1 MNHEY, CDR2 SMNVEV (reference sequence). V gene TRBV27 combines with J gene TRBJ1-2; 7 bases are a match to TRBD1. Sample: peripheral blood. This TCR was sampled from a human donor in a cohort sampled during active COVID-19. The CDR3 here is CASSFARGYGYTF. For the CDR3, the DNA is TGTGCCAGCAGTTTCGCCAGGGGGTATGGCTACACCTTC.